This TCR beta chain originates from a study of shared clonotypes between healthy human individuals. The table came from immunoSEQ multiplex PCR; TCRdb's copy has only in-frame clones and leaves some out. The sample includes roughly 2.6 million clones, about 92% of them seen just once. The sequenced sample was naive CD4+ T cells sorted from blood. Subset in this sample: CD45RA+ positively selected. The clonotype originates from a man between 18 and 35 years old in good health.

CDR3 residues: CASVDRGYTGELFF. CDR3 nucleotide sequence: TGTGCCAGCGTCGACAGGGGGTACACCGGGGAGCTGTTTTTT. The chain links TRBV6-1 to TRBJ2-2; 9 nucleotides align to TRBD1. The CDR3 is 14 amino acids. Germline assignment: CDR1 MNHNS and CDR2 SASEGT. After removal of 8 bases from V and 3 bases from J, the junction contained 4 bases not matched to a gene.